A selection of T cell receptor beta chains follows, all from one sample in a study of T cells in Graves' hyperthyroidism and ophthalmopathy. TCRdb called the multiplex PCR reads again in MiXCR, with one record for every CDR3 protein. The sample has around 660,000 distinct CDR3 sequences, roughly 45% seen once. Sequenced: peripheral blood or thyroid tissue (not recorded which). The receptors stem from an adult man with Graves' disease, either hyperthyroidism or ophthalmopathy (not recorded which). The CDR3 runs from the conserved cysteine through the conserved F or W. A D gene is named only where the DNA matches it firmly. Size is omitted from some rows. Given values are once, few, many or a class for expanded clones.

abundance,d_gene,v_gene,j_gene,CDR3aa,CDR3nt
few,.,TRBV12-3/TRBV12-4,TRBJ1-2,CASSLDSWVGGYTF,TGTGCCAGCAGTTTAGACAGCTGGGTCGGTGGCTACACCTTC
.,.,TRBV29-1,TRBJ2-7,CSVEDPGQSYEQYF,TGCAGCGTTGAAGATCCGGGGCAGTCCTACGAGCAGTACTTC
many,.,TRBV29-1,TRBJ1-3,CSVETGSPARNTIYF,TGCAGCGTTGAAACGGGCAGTCCGGCGAGAAACACCATATATTTT
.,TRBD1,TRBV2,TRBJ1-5,CASSPTQGFEHF,TGTGCCAGCAGTCCGACACAGGGGTTCGAGCATTTT
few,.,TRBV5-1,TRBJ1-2,CASSLHQSGYTF,TGCGCCAGCAGCTTGCATCAGTCTGGCTACACCTTC
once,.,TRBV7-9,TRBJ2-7,CASSSGLSRYEQYF,TGTGCCAGCAGCTCCGGACTTTCTCGCTACGAGCAGTACTTC
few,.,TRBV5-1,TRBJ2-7,CASSLEVGGYEQYF,TGCGCCAGCAGCTTGGAGGTAGGGGGCTACGAGCAGTACTTC
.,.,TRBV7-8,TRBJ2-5,CASSLKPGNQETQYF,TGTGCCAGCAGCTTAAAGCCAGGGAACCAAGAGACCCAGTACTTC
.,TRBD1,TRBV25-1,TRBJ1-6,CASVEVGQHNSPLHF,TGTGCCAGCGTTGAAGTGGGACAGCATAATTCACCCCTCCACTTT
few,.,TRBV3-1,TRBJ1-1,CASSPIGSREAFF,TGTGCCAGCAGCCCGATAGGTAGCCGAGAAGCTTTCTTT
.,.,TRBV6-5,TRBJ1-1,CASSQEGQGIMNTEAFF,TGTGCCAGCAGCCAAGAAGGGCAGGGGATTATGAACACTGAAGCTTTCTTT
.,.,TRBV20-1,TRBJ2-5,CRLTGRGETQYF,TGCAGACTGACTGGACGAGGGGAGACCCAGTACTTC
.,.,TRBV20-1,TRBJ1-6,CSARDEFSPLHF,TGCAGTGCTAGAGATGAGTTTTCACCCCTCCACTTT
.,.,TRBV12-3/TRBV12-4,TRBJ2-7,CASSFLGSSSEQYF,TGTGCCAGCAGTTTTCTTGGCTCTTCCTCCGAGCAGTACTTC
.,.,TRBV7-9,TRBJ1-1,CASSGVRGLGAEAFF,TGTGCCAGCAGTGGGGTACGGGGGTTAGGAGCTGAAGCTTTCTTT
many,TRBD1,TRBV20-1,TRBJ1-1,CSAPKGQGAFF,TGCAGTGCCCCAAAGGGACAGGGAGCTTTCTTT